This T cell receptor (beta chain) is drawn from a study of cytomegalovirus exposure and HLA in healthy donors. PCR was performed using 60 Vbeta and 13 Jbeta primers. Clones were sequenced by immunoSEQ multiplex PCR, and TCRdb holds only the in-frame ones, with some missing. In the table there are 170,000 or so clones, roughly 80% of which are singletons. Input material: PBMCs. This TCR was recovered from a man between 25 and 39 years old in good health and CMV-seropositive.

The CDR3 is CASRYLDRGRTDTQYF. As DNA, the CDR3 is TGTGCCAGCAGGTACCTAGACAGGGGGCGTACAGATACGCAGTATTTT. This chain links TRBV4-2 with TRBJ2-3; 10 bases agree with TRBD1. CDR3 length: 16 residues. With 6 bases clipped from V and 3 bases from J, the junction kept 9 bases outside the gene matches. Germline assignment: CDR1 LGHNA and CDR2 YNFKEQ.